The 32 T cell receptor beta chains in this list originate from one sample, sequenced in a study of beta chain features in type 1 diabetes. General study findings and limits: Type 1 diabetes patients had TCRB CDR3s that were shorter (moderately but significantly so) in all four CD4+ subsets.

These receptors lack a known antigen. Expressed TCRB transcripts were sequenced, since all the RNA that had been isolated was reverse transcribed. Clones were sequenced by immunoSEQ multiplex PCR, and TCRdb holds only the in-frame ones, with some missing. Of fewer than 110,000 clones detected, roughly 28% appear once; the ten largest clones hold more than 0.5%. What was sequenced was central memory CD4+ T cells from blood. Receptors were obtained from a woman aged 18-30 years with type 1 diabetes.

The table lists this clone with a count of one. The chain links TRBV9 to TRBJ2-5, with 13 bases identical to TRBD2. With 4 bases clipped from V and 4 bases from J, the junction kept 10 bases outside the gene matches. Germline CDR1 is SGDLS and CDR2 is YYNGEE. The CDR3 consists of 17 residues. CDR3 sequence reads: CASSFTSGRAGGETQYF. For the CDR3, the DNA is TGTGCCAGCAGCTTCACTAGCGGGAGGGCCGGGGGAGAGACCCAGTACTTC.

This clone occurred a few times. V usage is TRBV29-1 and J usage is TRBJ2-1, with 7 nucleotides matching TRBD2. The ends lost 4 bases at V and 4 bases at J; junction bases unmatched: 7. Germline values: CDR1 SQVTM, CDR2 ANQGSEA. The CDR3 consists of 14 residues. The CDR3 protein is CSVGGKGGYNEQFF. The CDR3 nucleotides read TGCAGCGTTGGGGGGAAGGGAGGGTACAATGAGCAGTTCTTC.

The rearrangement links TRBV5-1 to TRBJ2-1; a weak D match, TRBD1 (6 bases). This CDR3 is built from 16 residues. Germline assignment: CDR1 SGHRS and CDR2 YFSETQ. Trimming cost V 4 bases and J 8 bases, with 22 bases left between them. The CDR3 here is CASSLQTGRPFDEQFF. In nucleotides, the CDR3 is TGCGCCAGCAGCCTCCAGACAGGCCGCCCGTTCGATGAGCAGTTCTTC.

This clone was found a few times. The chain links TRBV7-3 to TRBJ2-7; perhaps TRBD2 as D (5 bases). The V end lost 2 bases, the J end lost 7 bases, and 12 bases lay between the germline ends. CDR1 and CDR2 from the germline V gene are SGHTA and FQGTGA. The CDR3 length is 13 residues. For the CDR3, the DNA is TGTGCCAGCAGCTTATGGGAGAGGGAGGAGCAGTACTTC. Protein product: CASSLWEREEQYF.

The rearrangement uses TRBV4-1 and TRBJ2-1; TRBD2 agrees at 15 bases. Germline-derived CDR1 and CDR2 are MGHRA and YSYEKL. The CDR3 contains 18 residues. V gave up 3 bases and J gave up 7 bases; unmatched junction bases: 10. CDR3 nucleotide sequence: TGCGCCAGCAGCCACACTGACATGGGACTAGCGGGAGGTAATGAGCAGTTCTTC. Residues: CASSHTDMGLAGGNEQFF.

The CDR3 protein is CASSEKGLRYEQYV. Written as DNA, the CDR3 is TGTGCCAGCAGTGAAAAGGGGTTACGGTACGAGCAGTACGTC. V usage is TRBV25-1 and J usage is TRBJ2-7, with D perhaps matching TRBD1 (5 bases). The germline CDR1 and CDR2 sequences are MGHDK and SYGVNS. This CDR3 comprises 14 residues. V lost 2 bases and J 4 bases, leaving 12 bases between the germline ends.

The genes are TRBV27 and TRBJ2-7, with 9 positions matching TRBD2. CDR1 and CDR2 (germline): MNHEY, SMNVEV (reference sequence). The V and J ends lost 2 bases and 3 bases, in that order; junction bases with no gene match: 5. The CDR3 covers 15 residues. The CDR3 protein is CASSLKAGGIYEQYV. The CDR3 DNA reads TGTGCCAGCAGTTTAAAGGCGGGAGGGATCTACGAGCAGTACGTC.

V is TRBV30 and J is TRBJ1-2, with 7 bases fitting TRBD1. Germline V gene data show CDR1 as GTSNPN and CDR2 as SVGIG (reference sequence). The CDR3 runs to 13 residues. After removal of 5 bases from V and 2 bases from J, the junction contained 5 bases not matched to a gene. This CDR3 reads CAWAQGQNYGYTF. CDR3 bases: TGTGCCTGGGCACAGGGACAGAACTATGGCTACACCTTC. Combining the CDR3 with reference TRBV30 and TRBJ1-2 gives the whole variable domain SQTIHQWPATLVQPVGSPLSLECTVEGTSNPNLYWYRQAAGRGLQLLFYSVGIGQISSEVPQNLSASRPQDRQFILSSKKLLLSDSGFYLCAWAQGQNYGYTFGSGTRLTVV.

This CDR3 is CASSINRGEQYF. CDR3 coding DNA: TGTGCCAGTAGTATCAACAGGGGCGAGCAGTACTTC. The chain combines TRBV19 with TRBJ2-7; 7 nucleotides agree with TRBD1. Germline values: CDR1 LNHDA, CDR2 SQIVND (reference sequence). CDR3 length: 12 amino acids. The trim removed 3 bases at V and 6 bases at J, leaving 2 bases unmatched.

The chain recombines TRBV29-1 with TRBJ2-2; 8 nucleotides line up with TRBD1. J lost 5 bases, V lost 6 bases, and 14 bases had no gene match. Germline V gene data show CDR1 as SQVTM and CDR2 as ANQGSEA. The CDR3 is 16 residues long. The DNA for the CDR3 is TGCAGCGTCGTAGGGACAGGTGGGAGGAGGACCGGGGAGCTGTTTTTT. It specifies CSVVGTGGRRTGELFF.

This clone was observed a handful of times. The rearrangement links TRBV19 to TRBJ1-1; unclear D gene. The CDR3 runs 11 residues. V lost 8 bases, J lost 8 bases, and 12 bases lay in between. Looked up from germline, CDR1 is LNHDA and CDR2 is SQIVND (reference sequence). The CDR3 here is CASGSTEEAFF. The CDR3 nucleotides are TGTGCCAGTGGATCAACAGAGGAAGCTTTCTTT.

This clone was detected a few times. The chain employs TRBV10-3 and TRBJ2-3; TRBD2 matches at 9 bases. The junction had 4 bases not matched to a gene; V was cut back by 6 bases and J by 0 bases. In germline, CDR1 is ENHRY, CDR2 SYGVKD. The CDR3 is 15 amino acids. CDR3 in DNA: TGTGCCATCAGGACTAGCGGTTCAAGCACAGATACGCAGTATTTT. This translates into CAIRTSGSSTDTQYF.

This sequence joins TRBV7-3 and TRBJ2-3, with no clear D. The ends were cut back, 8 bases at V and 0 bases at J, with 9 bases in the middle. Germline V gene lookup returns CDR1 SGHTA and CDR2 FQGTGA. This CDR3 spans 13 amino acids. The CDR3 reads CASCTTSTDTQYF. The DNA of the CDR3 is TGTGCCAGCTGTACAACCAGCACAGATACGCAGTATTTT.

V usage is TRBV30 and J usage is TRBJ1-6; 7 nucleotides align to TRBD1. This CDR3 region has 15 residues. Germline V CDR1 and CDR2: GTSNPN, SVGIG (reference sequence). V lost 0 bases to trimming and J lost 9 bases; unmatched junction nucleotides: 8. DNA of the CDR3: TGTGCCTGGAGTGTACTGGGGGACAGTGGTTCACCCCTCCACTTT. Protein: CAWSVLGDSGSPLHF. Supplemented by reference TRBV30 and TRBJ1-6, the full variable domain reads SQTIHQWPATLVQPVGSPLSLECTVEGTSNPNLYWYRQAAGRGLQLLFYSVGIGQISSEVPQNLSASRPQDRQFILSSKKLLLSDSGFYLCAWSVLGDSGSPLHFGNGTRLTVT.

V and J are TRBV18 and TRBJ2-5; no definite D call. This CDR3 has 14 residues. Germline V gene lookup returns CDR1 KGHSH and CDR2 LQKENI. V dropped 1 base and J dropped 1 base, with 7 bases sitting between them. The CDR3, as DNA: TGTGCCAGCTCACCACGGGCAGCCCAAGAGACCCAGTACTTC. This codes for CASSPRAAQETQYF.

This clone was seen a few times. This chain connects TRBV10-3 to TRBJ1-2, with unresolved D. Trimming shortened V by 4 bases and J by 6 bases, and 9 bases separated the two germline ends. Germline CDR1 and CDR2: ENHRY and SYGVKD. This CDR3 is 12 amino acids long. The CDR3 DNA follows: TGTGCCATCAGTGCCCGGGGAGATGGCTACACCTTC. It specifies CAISARGDGYTF.

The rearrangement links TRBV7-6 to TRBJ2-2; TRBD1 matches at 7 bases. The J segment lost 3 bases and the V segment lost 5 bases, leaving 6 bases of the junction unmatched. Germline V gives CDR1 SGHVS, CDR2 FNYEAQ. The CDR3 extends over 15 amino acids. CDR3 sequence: CASSPGTAYTGELFF. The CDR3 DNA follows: TGTGCCAGCAGCCCCGGGACAGCCTACACCGGGGAGCTGTTTTTT.

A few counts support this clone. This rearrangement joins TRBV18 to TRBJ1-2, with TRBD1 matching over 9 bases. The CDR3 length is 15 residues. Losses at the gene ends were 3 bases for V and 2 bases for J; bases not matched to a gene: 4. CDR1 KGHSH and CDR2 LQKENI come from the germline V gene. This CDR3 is CASSPSTGGNYGYTF. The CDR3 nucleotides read TGTGCCAGCTCACCTTCGACAGGGGGAAACTATGGCTACACCTTC.

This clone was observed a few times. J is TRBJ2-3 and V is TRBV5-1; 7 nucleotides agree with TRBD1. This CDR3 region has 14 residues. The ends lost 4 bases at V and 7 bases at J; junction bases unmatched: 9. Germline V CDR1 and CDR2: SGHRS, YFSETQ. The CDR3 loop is CASSLGQMRNTQYF. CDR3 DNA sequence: TGCGCCAGCAGCCTGGGACAGATGCGAAATACGCAGTATTTT.

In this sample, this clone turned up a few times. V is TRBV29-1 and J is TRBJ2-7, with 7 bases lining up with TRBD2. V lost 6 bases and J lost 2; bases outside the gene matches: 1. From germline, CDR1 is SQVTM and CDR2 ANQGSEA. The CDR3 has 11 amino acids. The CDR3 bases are TGCAGCGTGCGGGAGCCCTACGAGCAGTACTTC. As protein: CSVREPYEQYF.

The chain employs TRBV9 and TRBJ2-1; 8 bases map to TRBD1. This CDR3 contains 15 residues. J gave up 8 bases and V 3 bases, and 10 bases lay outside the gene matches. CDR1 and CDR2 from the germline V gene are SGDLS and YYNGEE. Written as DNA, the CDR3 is TGTGCCAGCAGCGCTGACTTGGACAGGGTGGATGAGCAGTTCTTC. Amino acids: CASSADLDRVDEQFF.

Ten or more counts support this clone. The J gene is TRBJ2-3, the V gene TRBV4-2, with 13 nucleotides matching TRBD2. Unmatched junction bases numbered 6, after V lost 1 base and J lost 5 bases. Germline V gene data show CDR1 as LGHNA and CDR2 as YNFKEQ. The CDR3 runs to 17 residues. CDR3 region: CASSQAGLAGVGDTQYF. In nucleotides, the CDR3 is TGTGCCAGCAGCCAAGCAGGACTAGCGGGAGTTGGAGATACGCAGTATTTT.

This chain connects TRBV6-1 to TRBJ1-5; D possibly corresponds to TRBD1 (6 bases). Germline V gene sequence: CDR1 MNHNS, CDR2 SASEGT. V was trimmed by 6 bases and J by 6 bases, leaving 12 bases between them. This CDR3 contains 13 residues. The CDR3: CASSPDRRQPQHF. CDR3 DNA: TGTGCCAGCAGCCCTGACAGGCGTCAGCCCCAGCATTTT.

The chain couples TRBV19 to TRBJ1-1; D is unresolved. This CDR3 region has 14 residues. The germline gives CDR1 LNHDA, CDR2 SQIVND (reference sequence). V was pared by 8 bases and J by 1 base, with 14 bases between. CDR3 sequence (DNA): TGTGCCAGTGCCCGAAGAGCAGGGAACACTGAAGCTTTCTTT. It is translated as CASARRAGNTEAFF.

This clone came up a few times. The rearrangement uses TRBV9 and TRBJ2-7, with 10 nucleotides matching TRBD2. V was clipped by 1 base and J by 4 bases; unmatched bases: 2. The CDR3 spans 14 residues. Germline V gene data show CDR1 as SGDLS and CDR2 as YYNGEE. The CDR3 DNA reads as TGTGCCAGCAGCGTATCTAGCGGGAGTTACGAGCAGTACTTC. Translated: CASSVSSGSYEQYF.

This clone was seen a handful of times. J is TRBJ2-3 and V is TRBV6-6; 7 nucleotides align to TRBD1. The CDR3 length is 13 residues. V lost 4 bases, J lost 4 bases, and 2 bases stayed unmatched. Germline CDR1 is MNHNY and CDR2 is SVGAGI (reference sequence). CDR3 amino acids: CASSSDRSDTQYF. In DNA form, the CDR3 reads TGTGCCAGCAGTTCGGACAGGTCAGATACGCAGTATTTT.

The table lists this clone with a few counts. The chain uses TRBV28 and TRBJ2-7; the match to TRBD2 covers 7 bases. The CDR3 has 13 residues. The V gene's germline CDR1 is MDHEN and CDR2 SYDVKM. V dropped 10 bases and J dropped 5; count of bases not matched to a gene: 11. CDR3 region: CATKGGRPDEQYF. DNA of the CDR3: TGTGCCACTAAGGGCGGGAGACCGGACGAGCAGTACTTC.

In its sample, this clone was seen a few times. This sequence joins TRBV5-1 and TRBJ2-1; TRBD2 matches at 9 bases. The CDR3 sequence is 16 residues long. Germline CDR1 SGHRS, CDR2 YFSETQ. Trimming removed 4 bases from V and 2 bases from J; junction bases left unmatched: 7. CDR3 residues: CASSRIAGATYNEQFF. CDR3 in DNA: TGCGCCAGCAGCCGTATAGCGGGAGCGACCTACAATGAGCAGTTCTTC.

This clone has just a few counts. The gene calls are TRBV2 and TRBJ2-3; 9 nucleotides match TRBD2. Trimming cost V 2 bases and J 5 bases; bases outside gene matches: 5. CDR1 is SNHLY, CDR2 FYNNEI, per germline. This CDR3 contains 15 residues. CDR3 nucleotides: TGTGCCAGCAGTGAACGGCGGGGGGGATTAGATACGCAGTATTTT. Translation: CASSERRGGLDTQYF.

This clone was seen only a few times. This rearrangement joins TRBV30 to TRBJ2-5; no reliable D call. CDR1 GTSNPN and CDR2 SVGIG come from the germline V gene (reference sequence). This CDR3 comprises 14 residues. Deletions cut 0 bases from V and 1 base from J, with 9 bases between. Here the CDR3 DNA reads TGTGCCTGGAGTGTAGTCCCGGGCCAAGAGACCCAGTACTTC. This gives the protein CAWSVVPGQETQYF. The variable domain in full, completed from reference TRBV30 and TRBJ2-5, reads SQTIHQWPATLVQPVGSPLSLECTVEGTSNPNLYWYRQAAGRGLQLLFYSVGIGQISSEVPQNLSASRPQDRQFILSSKKLLLSDSGFYLCAWSVVPGQETQYFGPGTRLLVL.

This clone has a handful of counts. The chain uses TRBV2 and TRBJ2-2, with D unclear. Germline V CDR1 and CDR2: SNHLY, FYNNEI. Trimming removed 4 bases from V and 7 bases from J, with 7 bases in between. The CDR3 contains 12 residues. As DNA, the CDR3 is TGTGCCAGCAGTGGAGATTACGGGGAGCTGTTTTTT. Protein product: CASSGDYGELFF.

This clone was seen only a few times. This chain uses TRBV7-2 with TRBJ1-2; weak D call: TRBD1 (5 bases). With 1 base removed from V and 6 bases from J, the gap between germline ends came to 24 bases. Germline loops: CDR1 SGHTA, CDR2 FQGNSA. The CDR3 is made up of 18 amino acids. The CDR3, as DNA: TGTGCCAGCAGCTTAGTCTCGTGGACCGCGGGCCCGGGGGATGGCTACACCTTC. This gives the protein CASSLVSWTAGPGDGYTF. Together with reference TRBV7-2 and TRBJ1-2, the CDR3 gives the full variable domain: GAGVSQSPSNKVTEKGKDVELRCDPISGHTALYWYRQSLGQGLEFLIYFQGNSAPDKSGLPSDRFSAERTGGSVSTLTIQRTQQEDSAVYLCASSLVSWTAGPGDGYTFGSGTRLTVV.